This T cell receptor (beta chain) was obtained from a study of blood T cells in healthy people across ages. Findings of the study overall: Observed TCR beta diversity per million T cells went down as age went up. This fall followed a roughly linear course with age.

This CDR3 comprises 13 residues. The V gene lost 5 bases and the J gene lost 4 bases, with 9 bases spanning the gap. Looked up from germline, CDR1 is SGHDN and CDR2 is FVKESK. Regarding this clonotype: Its specificity is not known.

Combining a sample-barcoded 5' primer with a J-beta primer mix, a second PCR ran for 7 to 11 cycles. Via MiXCR, TCRdb re-called the 5' RACE reads, giving one row per CDR3 protein. The table has 550,000 to 600,000 distinct CDR3 sequences, roughly 48% seen once. Sequenced sample: blood. The TCR sequence derives from an older man in good health. The V call is TRBV14, the J call TRBJ2-1; no firm D call. CDR3 amino acids: CASSVPSYNEQFF. DNA for the CDR3: TGTGCCAGCAGCGTCCCATCTTACAATGAGCAGTTCTTC.